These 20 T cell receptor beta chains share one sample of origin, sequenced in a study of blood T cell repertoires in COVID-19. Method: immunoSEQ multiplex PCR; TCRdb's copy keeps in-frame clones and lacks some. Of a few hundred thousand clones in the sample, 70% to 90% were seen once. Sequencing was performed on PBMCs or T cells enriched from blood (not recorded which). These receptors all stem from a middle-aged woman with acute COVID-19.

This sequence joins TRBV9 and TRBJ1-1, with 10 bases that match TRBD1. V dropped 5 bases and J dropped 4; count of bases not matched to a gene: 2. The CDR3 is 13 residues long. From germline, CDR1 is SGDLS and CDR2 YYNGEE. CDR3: CASSRDRGTEAFF. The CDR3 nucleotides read TGTGCCAGCAGTCGGGACAGGGGCACTGAAGCTTTCTTT. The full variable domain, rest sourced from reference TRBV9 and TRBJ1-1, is DSGVTQTPKHLITATGQRVTLRCSPRSGDLSVYWYQQSLDQGLQFLIQYYNGEERAKGNILERFSAQQFPDLHSELNLSSLELGDSALYFCASSRDRGTEAFFGQGTRLTVV.

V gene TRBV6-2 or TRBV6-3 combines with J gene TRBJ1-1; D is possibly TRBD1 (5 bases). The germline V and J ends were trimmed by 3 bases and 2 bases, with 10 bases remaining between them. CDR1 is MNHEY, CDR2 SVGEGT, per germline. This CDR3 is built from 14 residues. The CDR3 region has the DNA TGTGCCAGCAGTTATTTCCAGGGAAACACTGAAGCTTTCTTT. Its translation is CASSYFQGNTEAFF.

This chain's CDR3 is CASKKGHDEKLFF. DNA of the CDR3: TGTGCCAGCAAAAAGGGACATGATGAAAAACTGTTTTTT. The V gene is TRBV6-4, the J gene TRBJ1-4, with D possibly TRBD1 on 6 matching bases. The germline CDR1 and CDR2 sequences are MRHNA and SNTAGT. V was shortened by 7 bases and J by 6 bases, with 12 bases between the two germline ends. This CDR3 region has 13 residues.

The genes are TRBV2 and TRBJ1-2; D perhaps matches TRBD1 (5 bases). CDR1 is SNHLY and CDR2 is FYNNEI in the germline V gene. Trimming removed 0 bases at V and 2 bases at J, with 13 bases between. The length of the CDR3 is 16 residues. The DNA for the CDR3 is TGTGCCAGCAGTGAAGCCCCGACAGCTCCCAACTATGGCTACACCTTC. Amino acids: CASSEAPTAPNYGYTF.

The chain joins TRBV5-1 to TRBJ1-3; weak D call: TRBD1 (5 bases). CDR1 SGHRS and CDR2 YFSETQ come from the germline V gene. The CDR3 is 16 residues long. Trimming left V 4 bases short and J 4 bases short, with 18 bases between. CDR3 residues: CASSPRGGARGNTIYF. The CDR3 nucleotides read TGCGCCAGCAGCCCCCGTGGAGGGGCGAGGGGAAACACCATATATTTT. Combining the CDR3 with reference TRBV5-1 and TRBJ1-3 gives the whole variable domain KAGVTQTPRYLIKTRGQQVTLSCSPISGHRSVSWYQQTPGQGLQFLFEYFSETQRNKGNFPGRFSGRQFSNSRSEMNVSTLELGDSALYLCASSPRGGARGNTIYFGEGSWLTVV.

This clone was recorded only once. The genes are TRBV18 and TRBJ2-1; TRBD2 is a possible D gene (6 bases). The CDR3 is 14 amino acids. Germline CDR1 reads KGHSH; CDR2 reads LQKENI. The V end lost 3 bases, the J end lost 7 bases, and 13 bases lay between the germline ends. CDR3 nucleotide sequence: TGTGCCAGCTCACCCCCGGTAGGGAGGAATGAGCAGTTCTTC. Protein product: CASSPPVGRNEQFF. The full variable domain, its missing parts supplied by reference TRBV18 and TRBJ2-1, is NAGVMQNPRHLVRRRGQEARLRCSPMKGHSHVYWYRQLPEEGLKFMVYLQKENIIDESGMPKERFSAEFPKEGPSILRIQQVVRGDSAAYFCASSPPVGRNEQFFGPGTRLTVL.

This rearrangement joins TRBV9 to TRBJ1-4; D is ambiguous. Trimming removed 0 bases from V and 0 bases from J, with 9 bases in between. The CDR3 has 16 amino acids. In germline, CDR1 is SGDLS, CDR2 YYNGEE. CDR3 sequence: CASSVGLTTTNEKLFF. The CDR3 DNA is TGTGCCAGCAGCGTAGGCCTCACAACAACTAATGAAAAACTGTTTTTT.

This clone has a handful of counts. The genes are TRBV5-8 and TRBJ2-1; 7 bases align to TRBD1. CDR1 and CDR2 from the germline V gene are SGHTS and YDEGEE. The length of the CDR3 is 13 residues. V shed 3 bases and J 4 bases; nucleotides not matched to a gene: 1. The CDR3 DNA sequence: TGTGCCAGCAGCTGGGACAGTTACAATGAGCAGTTCTTC. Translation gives CASSWDSYNEQFF.

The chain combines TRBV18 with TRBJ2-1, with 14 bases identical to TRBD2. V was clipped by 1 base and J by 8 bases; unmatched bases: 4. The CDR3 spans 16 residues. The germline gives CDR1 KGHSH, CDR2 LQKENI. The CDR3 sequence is CASSPRGLAGDDEQFF. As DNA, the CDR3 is TGTGCCAGCTCACCACGGGGACTAGCGGGGGACGATGAGCAGTTCTTC. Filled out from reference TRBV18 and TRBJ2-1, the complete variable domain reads NAGVMQNPRHLVRRRGQEARLRCSPMKGHSHVYWYRQLPEEGLKFMVYLQKENIIDESGMPKERFSAEFPKEGPSILRIQQVVRGDSAAYFCASSPRGLAGDDEQFFGPGTRLTVL.

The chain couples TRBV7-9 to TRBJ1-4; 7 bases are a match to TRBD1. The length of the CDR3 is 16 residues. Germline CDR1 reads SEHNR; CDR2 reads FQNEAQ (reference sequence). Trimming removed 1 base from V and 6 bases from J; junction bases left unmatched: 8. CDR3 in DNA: TGTGCCAGCAGCTTAGTAATGGGACAGCCTCATGAAAAACTGTTTTTT. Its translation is CASSLVMGQPHEKLFF.

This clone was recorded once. The CDR3 bases are TGTGCCACTTCTCAGCGGCCCGCTGGACCCTACAATGAGCAGTTCTTC. This codes for CATSQRPAGPYNEQFF. V and J are TRBV19 and TRBJ2-1; D may be TRBD2 (5 bases). The germline V and J ends were trimmed by 10 bases and 2 bases, with 21 bases remaining between them. Per germline, CDR1 LNHDA and CDR2 SQIVND (reference sequence). This CDR3 has 16 amino acids.

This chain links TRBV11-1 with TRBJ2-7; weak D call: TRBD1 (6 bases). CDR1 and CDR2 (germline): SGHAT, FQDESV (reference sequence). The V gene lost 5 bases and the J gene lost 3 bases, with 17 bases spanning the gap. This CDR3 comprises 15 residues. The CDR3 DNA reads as TGTGCCAGCAGCGGGCCCGGGACAAGATTCTACGAGCAGTACTTC. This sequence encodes CASSGPGTRFYEQYF.

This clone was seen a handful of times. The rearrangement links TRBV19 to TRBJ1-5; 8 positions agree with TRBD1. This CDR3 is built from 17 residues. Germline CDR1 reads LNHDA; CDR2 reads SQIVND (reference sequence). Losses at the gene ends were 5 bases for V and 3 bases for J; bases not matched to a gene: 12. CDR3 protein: CASSPAQPRGLNQPQHF. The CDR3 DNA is TGTGCCAGTAGTCCCGCCCAACCCAGGGGGCTCAATCAGCCCCAGCATTTT. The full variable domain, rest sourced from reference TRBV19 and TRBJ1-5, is DGGITQSPKYLFRKEGQNVTLSCEQNLNHDAMYWYRQDPGQGLRLIYYSQIVNDFQKGDIAEGYSVSREKKESFPLTVTSAQKNPTAFYLCASSPAQPRGLNQPQHFGDGTRLSIL.

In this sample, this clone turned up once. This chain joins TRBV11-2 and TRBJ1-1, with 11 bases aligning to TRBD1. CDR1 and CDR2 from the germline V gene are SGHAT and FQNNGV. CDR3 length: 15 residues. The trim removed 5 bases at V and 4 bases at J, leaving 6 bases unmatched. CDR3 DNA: TGTGCCAGCAGCAAAATAGGACAGGGGGCCACTGAAGCTTTCTTT. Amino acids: CASSKIGQGATEAFF. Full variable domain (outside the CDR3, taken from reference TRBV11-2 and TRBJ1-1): EAGVAQSPRYKIIEKRQSVAFWCNPISGHATLYWYQQILGQGPKLLIQFQNNGVVDDSQLPKDRFSAERLKGVDSTLKIQPAKLEDSAVYLCASSKIGQGATEAFFGQGTRLTVV.

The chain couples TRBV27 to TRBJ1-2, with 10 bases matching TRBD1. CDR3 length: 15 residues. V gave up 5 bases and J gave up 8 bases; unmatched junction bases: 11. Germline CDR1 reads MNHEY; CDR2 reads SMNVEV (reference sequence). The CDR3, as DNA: TGTGCCAGCAGTATTTCCGGGACAGGGGCGATAGGCTACACCTTC. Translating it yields CASSISGTGAIGYTF.

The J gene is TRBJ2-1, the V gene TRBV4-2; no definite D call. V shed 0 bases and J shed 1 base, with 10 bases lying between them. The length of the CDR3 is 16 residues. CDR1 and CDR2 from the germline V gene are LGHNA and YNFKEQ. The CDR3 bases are TGTGCCAGCAGCCAAGACGCAGTTTCGTCCTACAATGAGCAGTTCTTC. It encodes CASSQDAVSSYNEQFF.

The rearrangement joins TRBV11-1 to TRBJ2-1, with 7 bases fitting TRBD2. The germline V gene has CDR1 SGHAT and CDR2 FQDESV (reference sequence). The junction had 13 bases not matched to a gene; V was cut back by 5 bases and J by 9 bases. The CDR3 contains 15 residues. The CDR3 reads CASSLAERGEGEQFF. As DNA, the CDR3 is TGTGCCAGCAGCCTGGCTGAAAGAGGGGAGGGTGAGCAGTTCTTC.

CDR3 in DNA: TGTGCCAGCAACCTCGGCGGGGAGCAGTACTTC. This gives the protein CASNLGGEQYF. The chain has TRBV6-5 and TRBJ2-7, with D possibly matching TRBD2 (5 bases). CDR3 size: 11 residues. Trimming removed 7 bases at V and 7 bases at J, with 11 bases between. Germline CDR1 and CDR2: MNHEY and SVGAGI.

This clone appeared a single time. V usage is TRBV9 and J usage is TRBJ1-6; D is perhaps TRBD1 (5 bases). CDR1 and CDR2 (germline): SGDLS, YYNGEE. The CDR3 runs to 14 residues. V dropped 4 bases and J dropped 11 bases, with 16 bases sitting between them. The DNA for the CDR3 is TGTGCCAGCAGCCAAGGGGTCTTGGGGACACCCCTCCACTTT. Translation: CASSQGVLGTPLHF.

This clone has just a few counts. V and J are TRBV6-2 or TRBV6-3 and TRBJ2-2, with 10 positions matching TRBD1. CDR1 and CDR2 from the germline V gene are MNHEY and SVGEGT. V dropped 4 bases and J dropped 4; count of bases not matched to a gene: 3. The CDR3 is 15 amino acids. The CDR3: CASSSGTGVTGELFF. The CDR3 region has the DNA TGTGCCAGCAGTTCCGGGACAGGGGTCACCGGGGAGCTGTTTTTT.